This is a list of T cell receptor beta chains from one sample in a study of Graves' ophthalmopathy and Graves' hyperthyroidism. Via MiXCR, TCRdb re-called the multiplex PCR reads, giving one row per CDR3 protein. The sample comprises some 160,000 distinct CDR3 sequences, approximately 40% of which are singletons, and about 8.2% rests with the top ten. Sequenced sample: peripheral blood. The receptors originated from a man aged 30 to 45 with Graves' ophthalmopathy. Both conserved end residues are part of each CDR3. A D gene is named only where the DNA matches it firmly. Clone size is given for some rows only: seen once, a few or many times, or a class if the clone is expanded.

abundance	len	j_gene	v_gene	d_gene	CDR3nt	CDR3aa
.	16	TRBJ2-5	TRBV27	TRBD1	TGTGCCAGCAGTTCCGGTAGTCCGGACAGGGTGGAGACCCAGTACTTC	CASSSGSPDRVETQYF
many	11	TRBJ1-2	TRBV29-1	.	TGCAGCGTTGAGGGGGGGATCGGCTACACCTTC	CSVEGGIGYTF
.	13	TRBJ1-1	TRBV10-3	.	TGTGCCATCAGTGACCACAGGGCGACTGAAGCTTTCTTT	CAISDHRATEAFF
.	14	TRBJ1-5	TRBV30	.	TGTGCCTGGAGTCCCCATAGTAGCAATCAGCCCCAGCATTTT	CAWSPHSSNQPQHF
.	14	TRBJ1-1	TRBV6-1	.	TGTGCCAGCAGGGCGGGTCTGCAAAACACTGAAGCTTTCTTT	CASRAGLQNTEAFF
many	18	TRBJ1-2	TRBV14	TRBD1	TGTGCCAGCAGCCAAGGGGGGACAGCAACATACCCTAACTATGGCTACACCTTC	CASSQGGTATYPNYGYTF
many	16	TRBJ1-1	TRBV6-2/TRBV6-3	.	TGTGCCAGCACCGCGATACGACAGGTTCTGAACACTGAAGCTTTCTTT	CASTAIRQVLNTEAFF
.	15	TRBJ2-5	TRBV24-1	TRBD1	TGTGCCACCAGTGATTCCCAGGGGGCCCGGGAGACCCAGTACTTC	CATSDSQGARETQYF
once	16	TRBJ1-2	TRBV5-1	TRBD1	TGCGCCAGCAGCTTGGGGACCGGGACAGGGCGATATGGCTACACCTTC	CASSLGTGTGRYGYTF
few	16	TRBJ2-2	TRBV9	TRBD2	TGTGCCAGCAGCGTTACTAGCGGGTTCGGTCCCGGGGAGCTGTTTTTT	CASSVTSGFGPGELFF
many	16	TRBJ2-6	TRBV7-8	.	TGTGCCAGCAGAACTCCCACCCTATCTGGGGCCAACGTCCTGACTTTC	CASRTPTLSGANVLTF
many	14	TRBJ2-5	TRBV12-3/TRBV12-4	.	TGTGCCGGCAGTTTACGACGGTCTCAAGAGACCCAGTACTTC	CAGSLRRSQETQYF
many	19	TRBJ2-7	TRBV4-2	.	TGTGCCAGCAGCCAAGCGAACGGGGTCGGGAGCCCTCAGGCCTACGAGCAGTACTTC	CASSQANGVGSPQAYEQYF
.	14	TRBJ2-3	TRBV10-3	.	TGTGCCATCAGTGAGTCGAGGGGGGCAGATACGCAGTATTTT	CAISESRGADTQYF
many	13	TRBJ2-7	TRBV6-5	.	TGTGCCAGCAGTCCTCCCAGGACCTACGAGCAGTACTTC	CASSPPRTYEQYF
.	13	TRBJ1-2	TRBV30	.	TGTGCCTGGAGGGCTACTGGACAGCATGGCTACACCTTC	CAWRATGQHGYTF
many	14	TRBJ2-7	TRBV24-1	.	TGTGCCACCAGCGCCCGAGGTCTTTTCTACGAGCAGTACTTC	CATSARGLFYEQYF
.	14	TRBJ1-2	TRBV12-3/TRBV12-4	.	TGTGCCAGCAGTTTCCAGGGGAATCTGTATGGCTACACCTTC	CASSFQGNLYGYTF
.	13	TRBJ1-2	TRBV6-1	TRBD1	TGTGCCAGCAGTCCAGGACAGGATCATGGCTACACCTTC	CASSPGQDHGYTF
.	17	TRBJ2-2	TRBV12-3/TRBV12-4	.	TGTGCCAGCAGTTCCGAGGGGTCGCCTTACGTCACCGGGGAGCTGTTTTTT	CASSSEGSPYVTGELFF
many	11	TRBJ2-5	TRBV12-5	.	TGTGCTAGTGGGGAACGGGAGACCCAGTACTTC	CASGERETQYF
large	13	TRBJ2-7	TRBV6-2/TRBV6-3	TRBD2	TGTGCCAGCAGTCCTGGACTAGCGGGATCCCAGTACTTC	CASSPGLAGSQYF
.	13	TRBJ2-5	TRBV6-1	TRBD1	TGTGCCAGCAGTGATAGGGACAGAGAGACCCAGTACTTC	CASSDRDRETQYF
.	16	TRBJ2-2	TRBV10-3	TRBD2	TGTGCCATCAGAGGGGCCCATAGCGGGGTCACCGGGGAGCTGTTTTTT	CAIRGAHSGVTGELFF
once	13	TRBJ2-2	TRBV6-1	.	TGTGCCAGCAGCATATGGGACACCGGGGAGCTGTTTTTT	CASSIWDTGELFF
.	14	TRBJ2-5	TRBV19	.	TGTGCCAGTAGTTCGGGACTCGGGCTGGGGACCCAGTACTTC	CASSSGLGLGTQYF
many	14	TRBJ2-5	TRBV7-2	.	TGTGCCAGCAGCTTAGATGGGGAGCTCGAGACCCAGTACTTC	CASSLDGELETQYF
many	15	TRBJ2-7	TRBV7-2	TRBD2	TGTGCCAGCAGGCCTAGCCTAGCGGGAGTATCCGAGCAGTACTTC	CASRPSLAGVSEQYF
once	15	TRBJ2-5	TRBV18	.	TGTGCCAGCTCACCACCGACAGCTAACCAAGAGACCCAGTACTTC	CASSPPTANQETQYF
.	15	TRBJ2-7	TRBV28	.	TGTGCCAGCAGTCCAGCCGACCAACCTAAGGCCGAGCAGTACTTC	CASSPADQPKAEQYF
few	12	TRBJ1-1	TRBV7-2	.	TGTGCCAGCAGATCTTCGTGGAGGCACGCTTTCTTT	CASRSSWRHAFF
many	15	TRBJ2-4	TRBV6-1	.	TGTGCCAGCAGGGCCCCTGGATCAGCCAAAAACATTCAGTACTTC	CASRAPGSAKNIQYF
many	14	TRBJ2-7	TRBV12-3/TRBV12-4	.	TGTGCCAGCAGTAGCACGGGGGAACTGGGCGAGCAGTACTTC	CASSSTGELGEQYF
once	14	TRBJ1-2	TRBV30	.	TGTGCCTGGAGTGTCGGGGCAGGAGGATACAGCTACACCTTC	CAWSVGAGGYSYTF
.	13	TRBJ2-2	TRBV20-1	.	TGCAGTGCTGGGGACCCGGTCTCGGGGGAGCTGTTTTTT	CSAGDPVSGELFF
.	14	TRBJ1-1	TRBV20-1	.	TGCAGTGCTAGCTTCGGACCCTCGAACACTGAAGCTTTCTTT	CSASFGPSNTEAFF
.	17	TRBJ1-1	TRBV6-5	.	TGTGCCAGCAGTTACTCCAGGCAGGGGTGGCTGAACACTGAAGCTTTCTTT	CASSYSRQGWLNTEAFF
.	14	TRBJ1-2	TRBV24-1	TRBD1	TGTGCCACCAGTGATTTGCGGGACAGGAACGGCTACACCTTC	CATSDLRDRNGYTF
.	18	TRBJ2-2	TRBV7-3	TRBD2	TGTGCCAGCAGCTTAAATCGACTAGCGGGACCGCCTGTCGGGGAGCTGTTTTTT	CASSLNRLAGPPVGELFF
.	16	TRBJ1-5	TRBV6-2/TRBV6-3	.	TGTGCCAGCAGTTCCATGGACACCGCTAGCAATCAGCCCCAGCATTTT	CASSSMDTASNQPQHF
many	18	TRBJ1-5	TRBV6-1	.	TGTGCCAGCAGTAGAAGGACGGGCGGTTTGAATAGCAATCAGCCCCAGCATTTT	CASSRRTGGLNSNQPQHF
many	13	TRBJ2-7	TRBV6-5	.	TGTGCCAGCAGTTACTCTGAAGTCTACGAGCAGTACTTC	CASSYSEVYEQYF
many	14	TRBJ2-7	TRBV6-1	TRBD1	TGTGCCAGCAGCAAAGACAGGGGTCGCAACGAGCAGTACTTC	CASSKDRGRNEQYF
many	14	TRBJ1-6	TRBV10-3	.	TGTGCCATCAGTGATCCTGGGGATGGATCACCCCTCCACTTT	CAISDPGDGSPLHF
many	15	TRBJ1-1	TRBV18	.	TGTGCCAGCTCACCAATACAGCCCCTGAACACTGAAGCTTTCTTT	CASSPIQPLNTEAFF
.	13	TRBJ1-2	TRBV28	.	TGTGCCAGCAGAGCAGGGAACGGAGATGGCTACACCTTC	CASRAGNGDGYTF
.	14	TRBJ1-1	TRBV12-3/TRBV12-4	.	TGTGCCAGCAGTTTAAATCAGGCTGACACTGAAGCTTTCTTT	CASSLNQADTEAFF
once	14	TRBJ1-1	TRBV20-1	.	TGCAGTGCTAGAATGTCTACGGCGAGGGCTGAAGCTTTCTTT	CSARMSTARAEAFF
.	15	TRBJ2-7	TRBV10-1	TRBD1	TGCGCCAGCAGTGAGCCCGGGACAGGGATCCACGAGCAGTACTTC	CASSEPGTGIHEQYF
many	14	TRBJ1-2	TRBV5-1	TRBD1	TGCGCCAGCAGCATTACAGGGGGCGAGTATGGCTACACCTTC	CASSITGGEYGYTF
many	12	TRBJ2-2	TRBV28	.	TGTGCCAGCAGTTTGAGGACCGGGGAGCTGTTTTTT	CASSLRTGELFF
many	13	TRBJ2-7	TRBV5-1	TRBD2	TGCGCCAGCAGCTTGGGACTAGCGGGCGAGCAGTACTTC	CASSLGLAGEQYF